A selection of T cell receptor beta chains follows, all from one sample in a study of blood T cell repertoires in COVID-19. Profiling relied on immunoSEQ multiplex PCR, and the TCRdb table lists in-frame clones only, not all of them. Of about 280,000 clones in the sample, roughly 85% were seen once. The sequencing input was PBMCs or T cells enriched from blood (not recorded which). Receptor source: a man aged 35-49 years who had been exposed to COVID-19. The CDR3 runs from the conserved cysteine through the conserved F or W. Each record gives: clone size, V gene, D gene, J gene, CDR3 DNA, CDR3 protein. D genes are given only for firm matches. Where a row states a size, it is once, few, many or the class of an expanded clone; other rows omit it.

>once|TRBV7-9|TRBD2|TRBJ2-7
TGTGCCAGCAGCTTAGACTGGACTAGCGGGAACGAGCAGTACTTC
CASSLDWTSGNEQYF
>-|TRBV30|TRBD1|TRBJ1-1
TGTGCCTGGTCTATCCCCGGGACAGGTGAAGCTTTCTTT
CAWSIPGTGEAFF
>-|TRBV27|TRBD2|TRBJ2-5
TGTGCCAGCAGTTTATCGCCGACTAGCGGGAGGGTCTGGGAGACCCAGTACTTC
CASSLSPTSGRVWETQYF
>-|TRBV21-1|-|TRBJ2-7
TGTGCCAGCGAAGAGAGGGCCCCGTTGGGGGCGCGGGAGCAGTACTTC
CASEERAPLGAREQYF
>-|TRBV5-4|-|TRBJ1-2
TGTGCCAGCAGCTTGGGGGAGGTTCATTTCAGCTACACCTTC
CASSLGEVHFSYTF
>-|TRBV9|-|TRBJ1-5
TGTGCCAGCAGCGTTGACGCTGGGGGCGGTTTCCAGCCCCAGCATTTT
CASSVDAGGGFQPQHF
>-|TRBV10-3|-|TRBJ1-2
TGTGCCATCAGTGTAGTGACCCCCACGGGTGGTGGCTACACCTTC
CAISVVTPTGGGYTF
>-|TRBV11-3|TRBD2|TRBJ2-1
TGTGCCAGCAGCACTAGCGGGGCCTCCTACAATGAGCAGTTCTTC
CASSTSGASYNEQFF
>-|TRBV5-1|-|TRBJ2-7
TGCGCCAGCAGCTGGGGGGACTACGAGCAGTACTTC
CASSWGDYEQYF
>few|TRBV18|TRBD1|TRBJ1-1
TGTGCCAGCTCCCCGGAGTACAGGGGGGGAGAAGCTTTCTTT
CASSPEYRGGEAFF
>-|TRBV6-5|-|TRBJ1-6
TGTGCCAGCAGGGACACTTGGAATTCACCCCTCCACTTT
CASRDTWNSPLHF
>-|TRBV23-1|TRBD1|TRBJ2-2
TGCGCCAGCAGTCAATCTGACAGGGTGTCGAGCACCGGGGAGCTGTTTTTT
CASSQSDRVSSTGELFF
>few|TRBV10-1|-|TRBJ2-2
TGCGCCAGCAGTGACGGCGGACTGAACACCGGGGAGCTGTTTTTT
CASSDGGLNTGELFF
>few|TRBV27|TRBD1|TRBJ1-4
TGTGCCAGCAGTTCCCCAGGGGGTGAAAAACTGTTTTTT
CASSSPGGEKLFF
>-|TRBV30|-|TRBJ2-3
TGTGCCTGGAGTGCGGAGGGTGGCACAGATACGCAGTATTTT
CAWSAEGGTDTQYF
>-|TRBV11-3|TRBD2|TRBJ2-1
TGTGCCAGTGTACTAGCGGATGAAAACAATGAGCAGTTCTTC
CASVLADENNEQFF
>-|TRBV11-2|-|TRBJ2-7
TGTGCCAGCAGCTTAGATCCCGGAGGCTACGAGCAGTACTTC
CASSLDPGGYEQYF
>-|TRBV12-3/TRBV12-4|-|TRBJ2-1
TGTGCCAGCAGCCGCGGACTGTTCAATGAGCAGTTCTTC
CASSRGLFNEQFF
>-|TRBV30|-|TRBJ2-7
TGTGCCTGGGGTCCTGAATCGACATGTCCTACCTTC
CAWGPESTCPTF
>-|TRBV13|TRBD2|TRBJ2-2
TGTGCCAGTAGGAATAGCGGGAGGGCGAACACCGGGGAGCTGTTTTTT
CASRNSGRANTGELFF
>-|TRBV4-2|TRBD1|TRBJ2-2
TGTGCCAGCAGCCTTATCGGACAGGGAAAAACCGGGGAGCTGTTTTTT
CASSLIGQGKTGELFF
>-|TRBV7-9|-|TRBJ2-7
TGTGCCAGCAGCTCGCGGGACAGCTCCTACGAGCAGTACTTC
CASSSRDSSYEQYF
>-|TRBV23-1|TRBD1|TRBJ2-1
TGCGCCAGCAGTCAATCGAATAGGGGACAGGGTCACAATGAGCAGTTCTTC
CASSQSNRGQGHNEQFF
>few|TRBV11-3|-|TRBJ2-7
TGTGCCAGCAGCTTAGATGGACTCTCTGGTAAACCCCTTGAGGAGCAGTACTTC
CASSLDGLSGKPLEEQYF
>-|TRBV4-1|-|TRBJ1-1
TGCGCCAGCAGCCAACTACAGGGTTTGAACACTGAAGCTTTCTTT
CASSQLQGLNTEAFF
>-|TRBV9|TRBD2|TRBJ2-3
TGTGCCAGCACCAAGGGGGCGGGAGGGAACTCAGATACGCAGTATTTT
CASTKGAGGNSDTQYF
>-|TRBV6-5|TRBD1|TRBJ1-3
TGTGCCAGCAGTTCGCGACAGGGCCGAAACACCATATATTTT
CASSSRQGRNTIYF
>-|TRBV30|TRBD1|TRBJ2-2
TGTGCCTGGAGTATAAGGGGGCTGGATCCCGGGGAGCTGTTTTTT
CAWSIRGLDPGELFF
>-|TRBV7-9|TRBD2|TRBJ2-3
TGTGCCAGCTATCGTTTTAGCGGGTATGGAGATACGCAGTATTTT
CASYRFSGYGDTQYF
>-|TRBV12-3/TRBV12-4|-|TRBJ2-7
TGTGCCAGCAGTTTCGGGGACTCCTACGAGCAGTACTTC
CASSFGDSYEQYF
>-|TRBV5-6|-|TRBJ1-2
TGTGCCAGCAGGCGTGAGGGAGGCTATGGCTACACCTTC
CASRREGGYGYTF
>-|TRBV10-3|-|TRBJ1-2
TGTGCCATCAGTGAGGAGAGGGTTATCTATGGCTACACCTTC
CAISEERVIYGYTF